The source of this T cell receptor beta chain is a study of OX40 agonist ivuxolimab in advanced cancers. In the study overall: Patients were dosed with the agonistic anti-OX40 (CD134) antibody ivuxolimab. Study-level points and caveats: In a subset of nonresponders, normalized T-cell clonal expansion was also low. Relative to CD4+ cells, CD8+ T cells on average had more expanded clones. CD4+ and CD8+ blood T cells expanded clonally by week 6 at 0.1 to 3.0 mg/kg.

Details on this clone: Its target is not known. Compared with germline, one end of the junction differs, possibly owing to a read error.

The germline V gene encodes CDR1 SGDLS and CDR2 YYNGEE. This CDR3 has 14 residues. Method: immunoSEQ multiplex PCR; TCRdb's copy keeps in-frame clones and lacks some. The repertoire has under 55,000 clones, around 85% of them found once; the top ten carry around 6.7%. The origin of this receptor is an adult with an advanced solid tumor such as melanoma, head and neck, liver or kidney cancer. The genes are TRBV9 and TRBJ2-5; 10 bases are shared with TRBD2. The source material was CD4+ or CD8+ T cells sorted from blood, sampled in a trial of the OX40 agonist ivuxolimab. The CDR3 here is CASSVAGGQETQYF. Written as DNA, the CDR3 is TGTGCCAGCAGTGTAGCGGGGGGTCAAGAGACCCAGTACTTC.